Each of the 22 T cell receptor beta chains below was sequenced from the same sample in a study of molecular identifiers for immune sequencing clone quantification. MiXCR, run by TCRdb on the PCR reads, gives a single entry per CDR3 protein. This table holds 600,000 to 650,000 distinct CDR3 sequences, less than 20% found once. The material sequenced was naive CD8+ T cells from blood, with Jurkat cell RNA spiked in. The subset is: FACS-sorted CD8+CD4-CCR7+CD45RA+ naive T cells. These receptors were obtained from a human donor in good health. Some libraries in this study had Jurkat cell RNA spiked in.

This clonotype was observed many times. The rearrangement links TRBV13 to TRBJ2-5; D is undetermined. The CDR3 runs to 14 residues. Germline CDR1 and CDR2: PRHDT and FYEKMQ (reference sequence). V was trimmed by 1 base and J by 1 base, leaving 7 bases between them. The CDR3 nucleotides read TGTGCCAGCAGCTTAGAGGAGACCCAAGAGACCCAGTACTTC. This sequence encodes CASSLEETQETQYF.

This chain connects TRBV4-3 to TRBJ1-6, with 9 bases aligning to TRBD1. The ends lost 0 bases at V and 6 bases at J; junction bases unmatched: 6. This CDR3 is 17 amino acids long. Germline CDR1 is LGHNA and CDR2 is YSLEER. The CDR3 nucleotides read TGCGCCAGCAGCCAAGACAGACAGGGGGGCAGTAATTCACCCCTCCACTTT. Translation: CASSQDRQGGSNSPLHF.

This clonotype came up many times. The chain is built from TRBV6-2 or TRBV6-3 and TRBJ1-5; D remains ambiguous. V was pared by 4 bases and J by 2 bases, with 12 bases between. Germline CDR1 is MNHEY and CDR2 is SVGEGT. The CDR3 sequence is 15 residues long. The CDR3 coding sequence is TGTGCCAGCAGTTCCGACCGTATTGGCAATCAGCCCCAGCATTTT. It yields the protein CASSSDRIGNQPQHF.

This clonotype was detected many times. V gene TRBV20-1 combines with J gene TRBJ2-3, with D unclear. Trimming stripped 6 bases from V and 2 bases from J, with 12 bases between. Germline V gene sequence: CDR1 DFQATT, CDR2 SNEGSKA (reference sequence). The CDR3 is made up of 13 amino acids. The CDR3, as DNA: TGCAGTGCCCCCCTCTGGGACACAGATACGCAGTATTTT. Encoded protein: CSAPLWDTDTQYF.

There are many counts of this clonotype. The chain employs TRBV7-9 and TRBJ1-4, with D unclear. The length of the CDR3 is 16 residues. Between the trimmed V and J ends, which lost 4 bases and 8 bases, there was a span of 20 bases. Germline V CDR1 and CDR2: SEHNR, FQNEAQ (reference sequence). CDR3 sequence (DNA): TGTGCCAGCAGCTCTACTGGTGGTGCCGAGGAGGAAAAACTGTTTTTT. Encoded protein: CASSSTGGAEEEKLFF. The whole variable domain, filled in from reference TRBV7-9 and TRBJ1-4, reads DTGVSQNPRHKITKRGQNVTFRCDPISEHNRLYWYRQTLGQGPEFLTYFQNEAQLEKSRLLSDRFSAERPKGSFSTLEIQRTEQGDSAMYLCASSSTGGAEEEKLFFGSGTQLSVL.

This clonotype was counted at least ten times. The chain recombines TRBV2 with TRBJ1-2; D remains ambiguous. Trimming removed 8 bases from V and 8 bases from J, with 18 bases in between. The germline V gene encodes CDR1 SNHLY and CDR2 FYNNEI. CDR3 length: 13 amino acids. CDR3 protein: CASVDDMGLGYTF. The CDR3 bases are TGTGCCAGCGTGGACGATATGGGCCTAGGCTACACCTTC.

This clonotype was recorded many times. The V gene is TRBV13, the J gene TRBJ2-1; D possibly corresponds to TRBD1 (6 bases). Trimming left V 0 bases short and J 9 bases short, with 9 bases between. Germline-derived CDR1 and CDR2 are PRHDT and FYEKMQ (reference sequence). The length of the CDR3 is 13 residues. CDR3 sequence (DNA): TGTGCCAGCAGCTTAGGCCAAGGGGGTGAGCAGTTCTTC. It encodes CASSLGQGGEQFF.

This clonotype has ten or more counts. The chain combines TRBV6-1 with TRBJ2-5, with no clear D. This CDR3 has 17 amino acids. Germline V gives CDR1 MNHNS, CDR2 SASEGT. V lost 6 bases to trimming and J lost 3 bases, with 23 bases between them. The CDR3 loop reads CASSLNTVRGPEETQYF. The CDR3, as DNA: TGTGCCAGCAGCTTAAACACAGTGAGAGGACCCGAAGAGACCCAGTACTTC.

This clonotype was counted ten times or more. In DNA form, the CDR3 reads TGTGCCAGCAGTGGGCTAGCGGGACCTCAAGAGACCCAGTACTTC. This encodes CASSGLAGPQETQYF. The chain is built from TRBV2 and TRBJ2-5; TRBD2 matches at 9 bases. Germline CDR1 reads SNHLY; CDR2 reads FYNNEI. The CDR3 extends over 15 amino acids. Trimming at V came to 4 bases and at J to 2 bases, leaving 5 bases not matched to a gene.

This clonotype has more than one count but fewer than ten. The chain employs TRBV27 and TRBJ2-7; D is perhaps TRBD1 (6 bases). V was shortened by 0 bases and J by 8 bases, with 11 bases between the two germline ends. CDR1 is MNHEY, CDR2 SMNVEV, per germline (reference sequence). The CDR3 consists of 13 residues. The CDR3 sequence: CASSLSGGHKQYF. As DNA, the CDR3 is TGTGCCAGCAGTTTATCAGGGGGACACAAGCAGTACTTC.

There are a few counts of this clonotype. Likely a read error: the CDR3 ends without its conserved phenylalanine or tryptophan. The chain couples TRBV15 to TRBJ2-7; 11 bases fit TRBD2. CDR1 is LNHNV and CDR2 is YYDKDF in the germline V gene (reference sequence). The CDR3 covers 13 residues. V dropped 6 bases and J dropped 3; count of bases not matched to a gene: 1. The CDR3 DNA is TGTGCCACCAGACTAGCGGGGGACTACGAGCAGTACCTC. Protein sequence: CATRLAGDYEQYL.

This rearrangement joins TRBV27 to TRBJ2-7; D is unresolved. The CDR3 extends over 13 amino acids. The V end was cut by 6 bases, the J end by 3 bases, with 12 bases between. Germline CDR1 MNHEY, CDR2 SMNVEV (reference sequence). The CDR3 DNA sequence: TGTGCCAGCAGCATTCATTGGGACTACGAGCAGTACTTC. This gives the protein CASSIHWDYEQYF.

This clonotype was counted many times. The rearrangement links TRBV7-9 to TRBJ2-3; 9 bases fit TRBD1. Per germline, CDR1 SEHNR and CDR2 FQNEAQ (reference sequence). The CDR3 is made up of 18 amino acids. The trim removed 5 bases at V and 4 bases at J, leaving 16 bases unmatched. CDR3 DNA sequence: TGTGCCAGCAGCGGAGCCTTATTGACAGGGGGAAGGTCAGATACGCAGTATTTT. Amino acid sequence: CASSGALLTGGRSDTQYF.

The sample holds many counts of this clonotype. The J gene is TRBJ2-5, the V gene TRBV6-5, with 11 bases identical to TRBD2. With 6 bases clipped from V and 4 bases from J, the junction kept 10 bases outside the gene matches. Germline V CDR1 and CDR2: MNHEY, SVGAGI. CDR3 length equals 16 residues. This CDR3 reads CASRNNPGLAAETQYF. In DNA form, the CDR3 reads TGTGCCAGCAGAAACAACCCGGGACTAGCGGCAGAGACCCAGTACTTC.

Comments on this clonotype: This clone may be a read error of a much larger clone one base away. The chain is built from TRBV20-1 and TRBJ2-3, with 10 nucleotides matching TRBD2. Germline V gene sequence: CDR1 DFQATT, CDR2 SNEGSKA (reference sequence). The CDR3 has 17 residues. This CDR3 reads CSATEITSGKDTDAQYF. Here the CDR3 DNA reads TGCAGTGCAACCGAAATTACTAGCGGGAAAGACACAGATGCGCAGTATTTT.

This clonotype showed up many times. The CDR3 spells CATSRSDRVPNTEAFF. The CDR3 nucleotides are TGTGCCACCAGCAGATCGGACAGGGTCCCGAACACTGAAGCTTTCTTT. The chain recombines TRBV15 with TRBJ1-1; 8 bases line up with TRBD1. V lost 2 bases to trimming and J lost 1 base; unmatched junction nucleotides: 6. The CDR3 loop spans 16 amino acids. Germline V gene data show CDR1 as LNHNV and CDR2 as YYDKDF (reference sequence).

This clonotype showed up many times. V gene TRBV9 combines with J gene TRBJ2-2; D is perhaps TRBD1 or TRBD2 (5 bases each). The CDR3 is 18 residues long. CDR1 is SGDLS and CDR2 is YYNGEE in the germline V gene. Trimming removed 3 bases at V and 0 bases at J, with 18 bases between. Here the CDR3 reads CASSAQGRKGPNTGELFF. In DNA, the CDR3 is TGTGCCAGCAGCGCCCAAGGCCGCAAGGGACCGAACACCGGGGAGCTGTTTTTT.

A remark on this clonotype: Being one base from a much bigger clone, this may be a read error. The CDR3 DNA follows: TGTGCCGGCAGCCACAGGGAGCTGTCTGGAAACACCATATATTTT. This codes for CAGSHRELSGNTIYF. This chain uses TRBV25-1 with TRBJ1-3, with D possibly TRBD1 on 6 matching bases. The CDR3 is made up of 15 amino acids. Germline V gives CDR1 MGHDK, CDR2 SYGVNS.

This clonotype has at least ten counts. This sequence joins TRBV30 and TRBJ1-6; D unclear. V gave up 4 bases and J gave up 6 bases, with 4 bases separating them. This CDR3 comprises 11 residues. CDR1 and CDR2 (germline): GTSNPN, SVGIG (reference sequence). The CDR3 loop reads CAWTSNSPLHF. The CDR3 bases are TGTGCCTGGACCAGTAATTCACCCCTCCACTTT.

The chain links TRBV12-3 or TRBV12-4 to TRBJ1-5; no definite D call. Trimming stripped 3 bases from V and 12 bases from J, with 9 bases between. The CDR3 has 11 amino acids. The CDR3 DNA sequence: TGTGCCAGCAGTTTGGGTCAGAACCAGCATTTT. It is translated as CASSLGQNQHF.

The V gene is TRBV6-1, the J gene TRBJ2-7; D is perhaps TRBD1 or TRBD2 (6 bases each). Germline lookup yields CDR1 MNHNS and CDR2 SASEGT. V lost 8 bases, J lost 3 bases, and 20 bases lay in between. The CDR3 runs to 15 residues. The CDR3 bases are TGTGCCAGCGCCCCGAGGGGGACTGAGCTCTACGAGCAGTACTTC. Encoded protein: CASAPRGTELYEQYF.

CDR3 nucleotides: TGTGCCCAACAGGGCTCTGGGGCCAACGTCCTGACTTTC. As protein: CAQQGSGANVLTF. The chain has TRBV28 and TRBJ2-6, with D possibly being TRBD1 (6 bases). Per the germline V gene, CDR1 is MDHEN and CDR2 is SYDVKM. Trimming took 11 bases from V and 0 from J, leaving 8 bases between them. The CDR3 loop spans 13 amino acids.